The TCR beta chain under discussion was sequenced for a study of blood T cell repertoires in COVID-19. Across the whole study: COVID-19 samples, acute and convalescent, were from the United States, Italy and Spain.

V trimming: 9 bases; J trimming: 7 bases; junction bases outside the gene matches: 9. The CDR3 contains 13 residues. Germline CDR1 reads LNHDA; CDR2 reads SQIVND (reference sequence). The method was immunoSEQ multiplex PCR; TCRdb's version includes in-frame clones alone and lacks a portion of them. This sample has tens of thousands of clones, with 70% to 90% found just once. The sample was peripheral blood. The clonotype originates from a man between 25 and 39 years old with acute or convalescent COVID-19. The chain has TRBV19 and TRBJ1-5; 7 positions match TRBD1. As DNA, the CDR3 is TGTGCCAGCGGGGACAGCCTTTACCAGCCCCAGCATTTT. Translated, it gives CASGDSLYQPQHF.